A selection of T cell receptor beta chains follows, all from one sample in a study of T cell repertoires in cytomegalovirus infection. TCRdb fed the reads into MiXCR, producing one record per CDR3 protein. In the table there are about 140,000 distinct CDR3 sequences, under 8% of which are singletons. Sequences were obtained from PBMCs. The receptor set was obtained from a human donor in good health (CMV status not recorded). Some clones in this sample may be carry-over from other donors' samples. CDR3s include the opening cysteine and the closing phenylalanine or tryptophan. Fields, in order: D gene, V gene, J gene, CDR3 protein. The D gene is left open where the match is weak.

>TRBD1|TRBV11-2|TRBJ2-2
CASSSGRTGASDTGELFF
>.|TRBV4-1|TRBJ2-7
CASSPTGRQSTWQYF
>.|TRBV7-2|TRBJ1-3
CASSFVSDVSSGNTIYF
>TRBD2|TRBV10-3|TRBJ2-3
CAIREAGGSTDTQYF
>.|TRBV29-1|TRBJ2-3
CSAQTSSTDTQYF
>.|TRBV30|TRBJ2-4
CAWTPGQNIQYF
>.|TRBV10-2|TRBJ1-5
CASSEVQIFQPQHF
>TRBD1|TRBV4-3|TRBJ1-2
CASSQGQGARGYTF
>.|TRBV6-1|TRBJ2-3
CASSSGSAGSTDTQYF
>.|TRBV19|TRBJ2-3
CASSIHRGTDTQYF
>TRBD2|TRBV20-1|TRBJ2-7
CSSENLARGGNEQYF
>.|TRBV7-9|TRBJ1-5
CASTSGLNQPQHF
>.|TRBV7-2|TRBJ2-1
CASSLARGILNEQFF
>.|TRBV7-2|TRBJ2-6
CASSLGSSGANVLTF
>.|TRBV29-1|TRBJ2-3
CSVLLSPRTDTQYF
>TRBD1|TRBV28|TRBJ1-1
CASSLQTGEATEAFF
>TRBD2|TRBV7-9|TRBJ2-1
CASSFPGLGDDEQFF
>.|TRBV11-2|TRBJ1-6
CASSLNGGYNSPLHF
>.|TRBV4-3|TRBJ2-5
CASSQVVYETQYF
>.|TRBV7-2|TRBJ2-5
CASSLSLARETQYF
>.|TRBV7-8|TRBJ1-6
CASSQGLLNSPLHF
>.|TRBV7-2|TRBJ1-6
CASSLRQTNSPLHF
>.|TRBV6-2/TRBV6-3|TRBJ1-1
CASSPEVGTEAFF
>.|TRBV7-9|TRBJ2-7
CASSLGAYEQYF
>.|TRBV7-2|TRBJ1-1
CASSFRAEDSGAFF
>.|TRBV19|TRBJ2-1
CASSIRRAYEQFF
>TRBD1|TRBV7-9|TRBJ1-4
CASKSQGVEKLFF
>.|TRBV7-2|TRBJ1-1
CASSSVTLAGTEAFF
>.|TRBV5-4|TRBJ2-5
CASSYIRETQYF
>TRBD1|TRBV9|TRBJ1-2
CASSVETGIMGGYTF
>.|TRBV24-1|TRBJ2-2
CANRERGQGELFF
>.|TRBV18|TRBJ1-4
CASSPGEKLFF
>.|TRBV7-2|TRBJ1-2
CASSSNPDGGYGYTF
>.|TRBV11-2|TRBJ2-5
CASSLINSQETQYF
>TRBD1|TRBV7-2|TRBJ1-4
CASSTYRGPNEKLFF
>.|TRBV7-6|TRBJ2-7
CASSPTGAYEQYF
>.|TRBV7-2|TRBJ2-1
CASSKPGLNNEQFF
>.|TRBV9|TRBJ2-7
CASSLSEASHEQYF
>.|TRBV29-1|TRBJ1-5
CSVVLGNVGNQPQHF
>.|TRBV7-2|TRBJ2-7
CASSIGAYEQYF
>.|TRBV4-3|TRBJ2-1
CASSQDSSRNEQFF
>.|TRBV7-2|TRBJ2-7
CASSLRTRTWYEQYF
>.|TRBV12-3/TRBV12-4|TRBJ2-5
CASSFLTEGETQYF